This TCR beta chain was captured by sequencing in a study of regulatory T cells in long-lasting Graves disease. Study results and limitations: Public clonotype sharing was higher in persistent than newly diagnosed patients.

As for time point: newly diagnosed GD, antithyroid drugs for less than 3 months. PBMC RNA was the source of the TCR library. Regarding this clonotype: What it binds is unknown.

CDR3 length: 12 residues. V was cut by 7 bases and J by 3 bases, with 10 bases left in between. Germline-derived CDR1 and CDR2 are MNHNS and SASEGT. TCR beta libraries were built with iRepertoire HTBI primers and Arm-PCR of CDR3 regions. TCRdb re-called the multiplex PCR reads through MiXCR, storing one row per CDR3 protein. The table lists fewer than 650,000 distinct CDR3 sequences, about 16% of them singletons. This sample was shared with a second study, whose subject was T cells in Graves' hyperthyroidism and ophthalmopathy.

J is TRBJ2-7 and V is TRBV6-1; TRBD2 might be the D (5 bases). Specimen: peripheral blood mononuclear cells (PBMCs), collected at new diagnosis, from a patient treated with antithyroid drugs. The receptor was isolated from a man younger than 30 with Graves disease. The CDR3 DNA is TGTGCCAGCACTTTTGGAGGCTACGAGCAGTACTTC. This sequence encodes CASTFGGYEQYF.